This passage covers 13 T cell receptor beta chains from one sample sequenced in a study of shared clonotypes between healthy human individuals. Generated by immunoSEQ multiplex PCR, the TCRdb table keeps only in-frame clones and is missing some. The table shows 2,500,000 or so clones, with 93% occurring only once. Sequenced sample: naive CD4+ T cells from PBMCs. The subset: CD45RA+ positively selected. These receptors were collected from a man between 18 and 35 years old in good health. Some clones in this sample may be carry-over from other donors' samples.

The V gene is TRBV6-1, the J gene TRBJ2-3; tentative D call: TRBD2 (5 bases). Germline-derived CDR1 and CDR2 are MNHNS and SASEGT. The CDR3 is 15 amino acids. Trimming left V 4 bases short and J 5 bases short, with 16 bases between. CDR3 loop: CASSALVGAGDTQYF. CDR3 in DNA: TGTGCCAGCAGTGCCCTAGTGGGCGCGGGAGATACGCAGTATTTT.

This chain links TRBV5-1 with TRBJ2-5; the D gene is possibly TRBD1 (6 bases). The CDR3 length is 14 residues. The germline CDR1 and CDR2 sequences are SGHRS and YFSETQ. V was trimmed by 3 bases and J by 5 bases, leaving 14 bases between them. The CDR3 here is CASSSQGVEETQYF. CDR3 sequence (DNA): TGCGCCAGCAGCTCACAGGGTGTGGAGGAGACCCAGTACTTC.

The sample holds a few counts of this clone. The CDR3 spells CASGQRGSGQPQHF. The CDR3 coding sequence is TGTGCCAGTGGACAGAGGGGCTCGGGTCAGCCCCAGCATTTT. This chain links TRBV19 with TRBJ1-5; D might be TRBD1 (6 bases). Germline V gene data show CDR1 as LNHDA and CDR2 as SQIVND (reference sequence). CDR3 size: 14 residues. V lost 8 bases to trimming and J lost 6 bases, with 17 bases between them.

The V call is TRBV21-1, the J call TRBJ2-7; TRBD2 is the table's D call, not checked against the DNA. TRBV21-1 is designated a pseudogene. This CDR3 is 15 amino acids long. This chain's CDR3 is CASSRSGGSSYEQYF. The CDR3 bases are TGTGCCAGCAGCCGTAGCGGAGGTAGCTCCTACGAGCAGTACTTC.

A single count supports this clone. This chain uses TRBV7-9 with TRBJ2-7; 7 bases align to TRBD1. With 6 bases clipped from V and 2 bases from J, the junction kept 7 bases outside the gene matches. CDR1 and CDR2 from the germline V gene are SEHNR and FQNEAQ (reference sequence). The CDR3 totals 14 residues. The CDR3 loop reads CASRKTGPTYEQYF. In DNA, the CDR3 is TGTGCCAGCAGGAAGACAGGGCCTACCTACGAGCAGTACTTC.

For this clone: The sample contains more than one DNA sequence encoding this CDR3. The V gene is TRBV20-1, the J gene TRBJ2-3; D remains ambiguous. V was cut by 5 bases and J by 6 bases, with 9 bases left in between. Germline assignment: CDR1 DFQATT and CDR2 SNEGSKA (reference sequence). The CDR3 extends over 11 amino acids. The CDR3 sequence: CSAARPDTQYF. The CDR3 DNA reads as TGCAGTGCTGCTCGCCCTGATACGCAGTATTTT.

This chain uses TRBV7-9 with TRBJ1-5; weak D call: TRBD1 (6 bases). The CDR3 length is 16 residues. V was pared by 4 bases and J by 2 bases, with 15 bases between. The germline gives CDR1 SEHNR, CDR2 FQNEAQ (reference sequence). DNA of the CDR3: TGTGCCAGCAGCTCTCTGGGGGGGGCCGGCAATCAGCCCCAGCATTTT. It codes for CASSSLGGAGNQPQHF.

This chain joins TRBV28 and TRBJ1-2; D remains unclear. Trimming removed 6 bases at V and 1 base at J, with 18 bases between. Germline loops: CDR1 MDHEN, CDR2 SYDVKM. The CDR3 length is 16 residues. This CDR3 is CASRTQLFPSNYGYTF. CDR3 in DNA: TGTGCCAGCAGAACACAGCTTTTCCCTAGTAACTATGGCTACACCTTC.

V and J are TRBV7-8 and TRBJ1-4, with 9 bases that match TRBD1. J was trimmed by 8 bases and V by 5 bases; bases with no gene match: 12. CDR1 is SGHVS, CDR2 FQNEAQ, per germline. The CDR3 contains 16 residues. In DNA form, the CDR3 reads TGTGCCAGCAGCCCCTACCGGGACAGGGCGTTCGAAAAACTGTTTTTT. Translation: CASSPYRDRAFEKLFF.

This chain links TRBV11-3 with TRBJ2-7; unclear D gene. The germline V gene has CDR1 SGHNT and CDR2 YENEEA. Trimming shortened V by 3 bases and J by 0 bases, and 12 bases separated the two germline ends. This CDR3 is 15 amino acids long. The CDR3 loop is CASSFPPWASYEQYF. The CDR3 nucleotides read TGTGCCAGCAGCTTTCCTCCCTGGGCCTCCTACGAGCAGTACTTC.

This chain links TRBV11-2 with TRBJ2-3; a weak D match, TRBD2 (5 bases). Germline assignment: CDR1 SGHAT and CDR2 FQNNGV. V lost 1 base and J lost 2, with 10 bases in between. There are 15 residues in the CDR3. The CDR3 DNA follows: TGTGCCAGCAGCTTAGGAGGGCGGTACACAGATACGCAGTATTTT. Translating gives CASSLGGRYTDTQYF.

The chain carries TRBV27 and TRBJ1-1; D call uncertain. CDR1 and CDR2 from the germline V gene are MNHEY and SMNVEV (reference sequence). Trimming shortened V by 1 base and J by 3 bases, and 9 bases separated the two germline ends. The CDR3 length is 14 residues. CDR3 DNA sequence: TGTGCCAGCAGTTTATTGGGAGATTACACTGAAGCTTTCTTT. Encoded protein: CASSLLGDYTEAFF.

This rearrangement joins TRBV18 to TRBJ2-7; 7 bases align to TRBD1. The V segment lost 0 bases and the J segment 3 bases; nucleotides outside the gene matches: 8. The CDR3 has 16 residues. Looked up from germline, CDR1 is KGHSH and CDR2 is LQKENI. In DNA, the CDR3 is TGTGCCAGCTCACCACCGGGGGACAGTGGGGGCTACGAGCAGTACTTC. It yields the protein CASSPPGDSGGYEQYF.